A selection of T cell receptor beta chains follows, all from one sample in a study of graft-versus-host responses after intestinal transplantation. TCRdb's copy holds only in-frame clones and misses some; the assay was immunoSEQ multiplex PCR. The table lists about 150,000 clones, about 93% of them singletons. Their antigens remain unidentified. The input for sequencing was unstimulated CD4+ T cells sorted from spleen or lymph node cells, taken before intestinal transplant. These receptors all stem from a human donor who received an intestinal transplant. CDR3s include the opening cysteine and the closing phenylalanine or tryptophan. A D gene is named only where the DNA matches it firmly. Some rows mark clone size as missing; the rest say once, few, many or name a class of expanded clone.

j_gene | v_gene | d_gene | abundance | CDR3aa | CDR3nt
TRBJ1-2 | TRBV28 | TRBD1 | NA | CASSSPNRGYGYTF | TGTGCCAGCAGTTCCCCAAACAGGGGCTATGGCTACACCTTC
TRBJ2-1 | TRBV11-3 | TRBD2 | NA | CASSLGGTKHNEQFF | TGTGCCAGCAGCTTAGGGGGGACTAAGCACAATGAGCAGTTCTTC
TRBJ2-5 | TRBV21-1 | NA | NA | CASSPLGEGVQETQYF | TGTGCCAGCAGCCCCTTAGGGGAGGGAGTCCAAGAGACCCAGTACTTC
TRBJ1-2 | TRBV10-2 | TRBD1 | NA | CASSEPGGGYGYTF | TGCGCCAGCAGTGAGCCAGGGGGCGGCTATGGCTACACCTTC
TRBJ2-5 | TRBV7-3 | TRBD1 | NA | CASSSTGGWRETQYF | TGTGCCAGCAGCTCGACAGGGGGTTGGAGAGAGACCCAGTACTTC
TRBJ2-1 | TRBV2 | NA | NA | CASSTRDNNEQFF | TGTGCCAGCAGTACCCGGGATAACAATGAGCAGTTCTTC
TRBJ2-7 | TRBV4-1 | NA | NA | CASSQPTLLYEQYF | TGCGCCAGCAGCCAGCCGACACTCCTCTACGAGCAGTACTTC
TRBJ1-3 | TRBV18 | TRBD1 | NA | CASSRTGGISGNTIYF | TGTGCCAGCTCTCGGACAGGGGGGATCTCTGGAAACACCATATATTTT
TRBJ2-3 | TRBV5-4 | TRBD2 | NA | CASSLKGGLAGVDTQYF | TGTGCCAGCAGCTTGAAGGGGGGACTAGCGGGAGTAGATACGCAGTATTTT
TRBJ1-1 | TRBV6-6 | NA | few | CASSSGQTNTEAFF | TGTGCCAGCAGTTCCGGACAGACGAACACTGAAGCTTTCTTT
TRBJ1-4 | TRBV21-1 | NA | NA | CASRSGTGRRGKLFF | TGTGCCAGCAGGTCCGGGACAGGGCGTCGAGGAAAACTGTTTTTT
TRBJ2-1 | TRBV7-9 | TRBD2 | NA | CASSLVSGRSSYNEQFF | TGTGCCAGCAGCTTAGTTAGCGGGAGGAGCTCCTACAATGAGCAGTTCTTC
TRBJ2-1 | TRBV5-1 | TRBD2 | NA | CASSSGSGSAYNEQFF | TGCGCCAGCAGCTCCGGAAGCGGGAGCGCCTACAATGAGCAGTTCTTC
TRBJ1-2 | TRBV28 | NA | NA | CASSKTDLSYGYTF | TGTGCCAGCAGTAAGACCGACCTCAGCTATGGCTACACCTTC
TRBJ1-5 | TRBV30 | NA | NA | CAWSSGPNQPQHF | TGTGCCTGGAGTTCCGGGCCAAATCAGCCCCAGCATTTT
TRBJ2-7 | TRBV5-1 | NA | NA | CASSLAGVYEQYF | TGCGCCAGCAGCTTGGCGGGAGTCTACGAGCAGTACTTC
TRBJ1-5 | TRBV6-1 | TRBD1 | NA | CASSERQGWQPQHF | TGTGCCAGCAGTGAAAGACAGGGGTGGCAGCCCCAGCATTTT
TRBJ2-1 | TRBV28 | NA | NA | CASRGILTAEQFF | TGTGCCAGCAGGGGGATACTCACGGCTGAGCAGTTCTTC
TRBJ2-3 | TRBV27 | NA | NA | CASSLSPDTQYF | TGTGCCAGCAGTTTATCTCCAGATACGCAGTATTTT
TRBJ2-1 | TRBV7-2 | NA | NA | CASSLKVSSYNEQFF | TGTGCCAGCAGCTTGAAGGTGAGCTCCTACAATGAGCAGTTCTTC
TRBJ2-7 | TRBV5-8 | TRBD2 | NA | CASSLTSGSFHEQYF | TGTGCCAGCAGCTTAACTAGCGGGAGTTTCCACGAGCAGTACTTC
TRBJ1-1 | TRBV10-3 | NA | once | CAISDGSRGMNTEAFF | TGTGCCATCAGTGACGGTAGTAGAGGAATGAACACTGAAGCTTTCTTT
TRBJ2-1 | TRBV5-1 | TRBD2 | once | CASSLVAGASEQFF | TGCGCCAGCAGCTTGGTAGCGGGAGCCAGTGAGCAGTTCTTC
TRBJ2-7 | TRBV6-1 | NA | NA | CASHRDNPYEQYF | TGTGCCAGCCATAGGGACAACCCCTACGAGCAGTACTTC
TRBJ2-2 | TRBV19 | NA | NA | CASSWTTNTGELFF | TGTGCCAGTAGTTGGACTACAAACACCGGGGAGCTGTTTTTT
TRBJ1-3 | TRBV5-1 | NA | NA | CASSLEGLGRNTIYF | TGCGCCAGCAGCTTGGAAGGACTCGGGAGAAACACCATATATTTT
TRBJ1-2 | TRBV19 | TRBD1 | NA | CASSTRPGQLALNYGYTF | TGTGCCAGTAGTACACGTCCGGGACAGCTTGCTTTAAACTATGGCTACACCTTC
TRBJ2-1 | TRBV6-4 | TRBD2 | NA | CASSDPMAGGYNEQFF | TGTGCCAGCAGTGACCCGATGGCGGGAGGGTACAATGAGCAGTTCTTC
TRBJ2-5 | TRBV30 | NA | NA | CAWSVGGGVREAQYF | TGTGCCTGGAGTGTAGGCGGGGGCGTGAGAGAGGCCCAGTACTTC
TRBJ1-4 | TRBV6-6 | NA | NA | CASSNNEKLFF | TGTGCCAGCAGCAATAATGAAAAACTGTTTTTT
TRBJ2-5 | TRBV28 | NA | NA | CASSLETQYF | TGTGCCAGCAGTTTGGAGACCCAGTACTTC
TRBJ2-1 | TRBV7-7 | TRBD1 | NA | CASSKGATNNEQFF | TGTGCTAGCAGCAAGGGGGCGACCAACAATGAGCAGTTCTTC
TRBJ1-2 | TRBV30 | NA | NA | CAWSVYYGYTF | TGTGCCTGGAGTGTATACTATGGCTACACCTTC
TRBJ1-1 | TRBV27 | TRBD1 | NA | CASSLSRGQRIEAFF | TGTGCCAGCAGTTTATCGCGGGGACAGCGAATCGAAGCTTTCTTT
TRBJ2-7 | TRBV28 | NA | NA | CASSPPGAGREQYF | TGTGCCAGCAGTCCACCAGGGGCGGGTCGCGAGCAGTACTTC
TRBJ1-2 | TRBV6-5 | TRBD1 | once | CASSYSREDRGQGYTF | TGTGCCAGCAGTTACTCCCGCGAAGACAGGGGTCAGGGCTACACCTTC
TRBJ1-5 | TRBV6-1 | NA | NA | CASSESQNQPQHF | TGTGCCAGCAGTGAATCACAGAATCAGCCCCAGCATTTT
TRBJ2-3 | TRBV27 | TRBD2 | NA | CASSSGLEADTQYF | TGTGCCAGCAGTTCCGGACTAGAAGCAGATACGCAGTATTTT
TRBJ1-3 | TRBV2 | NA | NA | CASTFRLLGNTIYF | TGTGCCAGCACTTTTAGGCTACTTGGAAACACCATATATTTT
TRBJ2-7 | TRBV5-1 | NA | NA | CASSSVLVPYEQYF | TGCGCCAGCAGCTCAGTTTTGGTGCCCTACGAGCAGTACTTC
TRBJ2-1 | TRBV11-1 | NA | NA | CASSPGTGNNEQFF | TGTGCCAGCAGCCCGGGGACTGGTAACAATGAGCAGTTCTTC
TRBJ2-3 | TRBV5-1 | NA | NA | CASSDGGDTQYF | TGCGCCAGCAGCGACGGGGGAGATACGCAGTATTTT
TRBJ2-7 | TRBV28 | NA | NA | CASRPGRVSYEQYF | TGTGCCAGCAGGCCGGGGCGAGTCTCCTACGAGCAGTACTTC
TRBJ2-3 | TRBV5-1 | TRBD2 | NA | CASKAGNTDTQYF | TGCGCCAGCAAAGCGGGAAACACAGATACGCAGTATTTT
TRBJ2-5 | TRBV7-2 | NA | NA | CASSFTGPETQYF | TGTGCCAGCAGTTTCACAGGGCCCGAGACCCAGTACTTC
TRBJ1-2 | TRBV9 | NA | NA | CASSRLNQAPNYGYTF | TGTGCCAGCAGCCGGTTAAATCAGGCCCCTAACTATGGCTACACCTTC
TRBJ1-3 | TRBV27 | NA | NA | CASKTLGSGNTIYF | TGTGCCAGCAAAACATTAGGGTCTGGAAACACCATATATTTT
TRBJ1-1 | TRBV4-1 | NA | NA | CASSQARIARNTEAFF | TGCGCCAGCAGCCAAGCACGAATAGCGCGGAACACTGAAGCTTTCTTT
TRBJ1-1 | TRBV21-1 | NA | NA | CASSKPQGGGTEAFF | TGTGCCAGCAGCAAGCCCCAGGGAGGGGGCACTGAAGCTTTCTTT
TRBJ2-7 | TRBV5-5 | NA | NA | CASSLGTTTYEQYF | TGTGCCAGCAGCTTGGGGACAACCACCTACGAGCAGTACTTC
TRBJ2-2 | TRBV7-7 | TRBD1 | NA | CASSLDRAGTGELFF | TGTGCCAGCAGCCTTGACAGGGCTGGCACCGGGGAGCTGTTTTTT
TRBJ1-3 | TRBV28 | NA | NA | CASSLSPGSGNTIYF | TGTGCCAGCAGTTTATCCCCAGGATCCGGAAACACCATATATTTT